This is a list of T cell receptor beta chains from one sample in a study of CD8 T cells in ankylosing spondylitis. TCRdb recomputed calls from the 5' RACE reads with MiXCR, one row per CDR3 protein. The data show some 700,000 distinct CDR3 sequences, around a fifth seen once. The sample was blood, either unsorted or a sorted T cell fraction (not recorded which). Receptors were obtained from a male donor with ankylosing spondylitis. Each CDR3 is given with its conserved first and last residue. Each record gives: J gene, clone size, V gene, CDR3 protein. Size is omitted from some rows. Given values are once, few, many or a class for expanded clones.

TRBJ1-1 | once | TRBV20-1 | CSARYTWNTEAFF
TRBJ2-2 | many | TRBV7-9 | CASSPRDRDTGELFF
TRBJ2-1 | . | TRBV5-1 | CASSWETPGLAGGFVIF
TRBJ2-7 | few | TRBV28 | CASAAAATGPYEQYF
TRBJ1-1 | . | TRBV4-1 | CASSPESIVRRVEAFF
TRBJ2-6 | few | TRBV20-1 | CSAPTGQGDSGANVLTF
TRBJ2-5 | . | TRBV12-3/TRBV12-4 | CASSFLGQGAGTQYF
TRBJ2-5 | once | TRBV6-4 | CDSKRPQETQYF
TRBJ1-5 | few | TRBV7-8 | CASSPRTNSNQPQHF
TRBJ1-1 | few | TRBV7-2 | CASSRDRSLRRYAEAFF
TRBJ1-5 | . | TRBV21-1 | CASSLIGWGPSNQPQHF
TRBJ1-5 | few | TRBV20-1 | CSAGRGRDYSNQPQHF
TRBJ1-2 | few | TRBV6-1 | CASGGVGTAGYTF
TRBJ1-3 | . | TRBV12-3/TRBV12-4 | CASTGTARNTIYF
TRBJ2-7 | few | TRBV4-1 | CASSQASRVGATSYEQYF
TRBJ1-1 | . | TRBV9 | CASSVDPKNTEAFF
TRBJ2-7 | few | TRBV6-6 | CASKVGGEQYF
TRBJ2-5 | . | TRBV12-3/TRBV12-4 | CASSPRQGQTQYF
TRBJ1-5 | few | TRBV12-3/TRBV12-4 | CASSLGQVPYSNQPQHF
TRBJ1-6 | . | TRBV27 | CASSSPWDGLTGNSPLHF
TRBJ2-3 | . | TRBV3-1 | CASSQVEDITDTQYF
TRBJ2-5 | . | TRBV4-1 | CASSQTPGQPQETQYF
TRBJ2-1 | . | TRBV24-1 | CATSDRKGTGGGSYNEQFF
TRBJ2-3 | . | TRBV24-1 | CATSDPGLAGAADTQYF
TRBJ1-3 | . | TRBV28 | CASSLAPGWRNTIYF
TRBJ2-5 | . | TRBV21-1 | CASSNPGEETQYF
TRBJ2-7 | few | TRBV5-1 | CASSSRGLADKYEQYF
TRBJ2-1 | . | TRBV5-6 | CASSPIAGTYNEQFF
TRBJ2-5 | . | TRBV20-1 | CSALKLVSSKTQYF
TRBJ1-6 | . | TRBV7-9 | CASSLAGTESPLHF
TRBJ1-1 | . | TRBV7-9 | CASSLIDNANTEAFF
TRBJ2-5 | . | TRBV18 | CASLTGPGETQYF
TRBJ2-3 | . | TRBV7-8 | CASSLGAALAPDTQYF
TRBJ2-1 | few | TRBV4-1 | CASSHETGLAGDEQFF
TRBJ2-7 | few | TRBV20-1 | CSARIGTSGSYEQYF
TRBJ2-2 | . | TRBV12-3/TRBV12-4 | CASRAIAGANGELFF
TRBJ2-5 | . | TRBV2 | CASIAETQYF
TRBJ1-6 | few | TRBV7-9 | CASSLDPEFSPLHF
TRBJ2-3 | many | TRBV5-1 | CASSSSSGTDTQYF
TRBJ1-1 | few | TRBV29-1 | CSVEVRPRTEAFF
TRBJ2-7 | few | TRBV18 | CASSQPGQGPSYEQYF
TRBJ2-1 | few | TRBV24-1 | CATGTSGFYNEQFF